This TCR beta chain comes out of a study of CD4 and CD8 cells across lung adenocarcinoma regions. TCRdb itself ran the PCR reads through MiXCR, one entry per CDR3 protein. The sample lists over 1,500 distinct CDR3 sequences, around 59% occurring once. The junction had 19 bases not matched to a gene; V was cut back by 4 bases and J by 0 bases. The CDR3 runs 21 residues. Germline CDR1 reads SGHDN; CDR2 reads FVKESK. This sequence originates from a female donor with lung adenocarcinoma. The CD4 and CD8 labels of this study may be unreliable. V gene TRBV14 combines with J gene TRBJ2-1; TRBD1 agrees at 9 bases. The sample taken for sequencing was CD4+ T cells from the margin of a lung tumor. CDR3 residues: CASSPRTGELGWLSSYNEQFF. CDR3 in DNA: TGTGCCAGCAGCCCGCGGACAGGGGAGCTCGGGTGGTTGAGCTCCTACAATGAGCAGTTCTTC.